This TCR beta chain was found in a study of blood T cell repertoires in COVID-19. As for the study in general: The United States, Italy and Spain supplied acute and convalescent COVID-19 samples. Nucleic acid was either cDNA or gDNA, and it came from T cells, B-cell-depleted T cells, or PBMCs.

V lost 2 bases and J 4 bases, leaving 14 bases between the germline ends. CDR3 length: 15 amino acids. Germline V gives CDR1 MGHRA, CDR2 YSYEKL. In the original workflow: Estimation of nucleated cell counts relied on the amplification of reference gene primers. Libraries were prepared by immunoSEQ multiplex PCR; TCRdb keeps only in-frame clonotypes and omits some of them. V, J and clone size reflect that table, while D and trimming were determined from the DNA. The data show approximately 220,000 clones, about nine tenths seen once. The TCR comes from a man between 45 and 60 years old with acute or convalescent COVID-19. The sequenced material came from peripheral blood. The genes are TRBV4-1 and TRBJ1-1; no definite D call. DNA for the CDR3: TGCGCCAGCAGCCAATCGCCTGGGCGTGGCACTGAAGCTTTCTTT. Translated, it gives CASSQSPGRGTEAFF.